These 21 T cell receptor beta chains originate from one sample sequenced in a study of OX40 agonist ivuxolimab in advanced cancers. The data were produced by immunoSEQ multiplex PCR, yet TCRdb's version contains in-frame clones alone and is incomplete. The sample gives under 85,000 clones, about 81% of which show up once; about 5% is in the top ten. Sequencing was performed on CD4+ or CD8+ T cells sorted from blood, taken in a trial of the OX40 agonist ivuxolimab. These receptors all come from an adult with an advanced solid tumor such as melanoma, head and neck, liver or kidney cancer.

V usage is TRBV27 and J usage is TRBJ1-5, with unresolved D. V was trimmed by 3 bases and J by 0 bases, leaving 6 bases between them. The CDR3 runs 14 residues. Per germline, CDR1 MNHEY and CDR2 SMNVEV (reference sequence). The CDR3 loop reads CASSFGDSNQPQHF. The CDR3 bases are TGTGCCAGCAGTTTCGGCGATAGCAATCAGCCCCAGCATTTT.

There are a few counts of this clone. The V gene is TRBV5-6, the J gene TRBJ1-2; D is perhaps TRBD1 (5 bases). The length of the CDR3 is 13 residues. Trimming removed 4 bases from V and 3 bases from J, with 10 bases in between. Per germline, CDR1 SGHDT and CDR2 YYEEEE. The CDR3 DNA reads as TGTGCCAGCAGCCGGGGCGAGCACTATGGCTACACCTTC. It translates to CASSRGEHYGYTF.

The chain has TRBV6-5 and TRBJ2-1; D may be TRBD1 (6 bases). The CDR3 loop spans 16 amino acids. Looked up from germline, CDR1 is MNHEY and CDR2 is SVGAGI. Trimming took off 4 bases at V and 7 bases at J, with 20 bases between the two ends. CDR3 sequence: CASSSLSAGQGNEQFF. The CDR3 region has the DNA TGTGCCAGCAGTTCTTTATCGGCTGGGCAGGGGAATGAGCAGTTCTTC.

This clone was counted only a few times. The genes are TRBV6-5 and TRBJ2-3, with TRBD2 matching over 7 bases. Germline V gives CDR1 MNHEY, CDR2 SVGAGI. V lost 2 bases to trimming and J lost 1 base; unmatched junction nucleotides: 6. The CDR3 consists of 16 residues. In DNA, the CDR3 is TGTGCCAGCAGTTACACCGCACTAGCGCGCACAGATACGCAGTATTTT. Its protein is CASSYTALARTDTQYF.

The chain links TRBV18 to TRBJ1-5; perhaps TRBD1 as D (5 bases). From germline, CDR1 is KGHSH and CDR2 LQKENI. V shed 3 bases and J shed 3 bases, with 12 bases lying between them. This CDR3 spans 15 amino acids. The CDR3: CASSPGTVLNQPQHF. CDR3 DNA: TGTGCCAGCTCACCCGGGACGGTTCTCAATCAGCCCCAGCATTTT.

The chain uses TRBV11-2 and TRBJ2-2, with TRBD2 matching 8 bases. There are 16 residues in the CDR3. Germline-derived CDR1 and CDR2 are SGHAT and FQNNGV. V lost 6 bases and J lost 6; bases outside the gene matches: 12. As DNA, the CDR3 is TGTGCCAGCAGTCCCGGGAGGACTAGCCAATCCGGGGAGCTGTTTTTT. It yields the protein CASSPGRTSQSGELFF.

The chain combines TRBV7-2 with TRBJ1-4; unclear D gene. V was pared by 1 base and J by 5 bases, with 14 bases between. The CDR3 is 16 residues long. Germline V gives CDR1 SGHTA, CDR2 FQGNSA. The CDR3, as DNA: TGTGCCAGCAGCTTAGGAATTCAAGCGGGGAATGAAAAACTGTTTTTT. Protein product: CASSLGIQAGNEKLFF.

This clone was observed a single time. J is TRBJ1-1 and V is TRBV6-5, with 9 bases lining up with TRBD1. Per germline, CDR1 MNHEY and CDR2 SVGAGI. J lost 5 bases, V lost 5 bases, and 6 bases had no gene match. This CDR3 is 14 amino acids long. In nucleotides, the CDR3 is TGTGCCAGCAGTCGAGGGACAGGGTGGACTGAAGCTTTCTTT. Protein sequence: CASSRGTGWTEAFF.

The chain recombines TRBV13 with TRBJ2-7; TRBD2 aligns across 12 bases. V shed 4 bases, J shed 7 bases, and the junction held 8 bases outside the gene matches. Germline V gene data show CDR1 as PRHDT and CDR2 as FYEKMQ (reference sequence). The CDR3 runs to 15 residues. The CDR3 reads CASSSSGRAMGEQYF. In nucleotides, the CDR3 is TGTGCCAGCAGCTCTAGCGGGAGGGCCATGGGGGAGCAGTACTTC.

The CDR3 protein is CASSTELADTQYF. Here the CDR3 DNA reads TGCGCCAGCAGCACCGAACTGGCAGATACGCAGTATTTT. The chain has TRBV5-1 and TRBJ2-3, with D unclear. Germline values: CDR1 SGHRS, CDR2 YFSETQ. This CDR3 region has 13 residues. Trimming cost V 4 bases and J 4 bases, with 10 bases left between them.

The chain uses TRBV7-8 and TRBJ2-3, with TRBD2 matching over 13 bases. The CDR3 is made up of 17 amino acids. Per germline, CDR1 SGHVS and CDR2 FQNEAQ. V lost 0 bases to trimming and J lost 6 bases; unmatched junction nucleotides: 6. CDR3 coding DNA: TGTGCCAGCAGCTTAGCAACTAGCGGGAGGGTTTGGGATACGCAGTATTTT. Its protein is CASSLATSGRVWDTQYF.

The V and J genes are TRBV7-2 and TRBJ1-2, with D maybe TRBD1 (5 bases). CDR3 length: 14 residues. V was clipped by 4 bases and J by 5 bases, with 14 bases between them. Germline loops: CDR1 SGHTA, CDR2 FQGNSA. CDR3 residues: CASSSTSRGYGYTF. DNA for the CDR3: TGTGCCAGCAGCTCAACGTCCCGGGGGTATGGCTACACCTTC.

The gene calls are TRBV7-9 and TRBJ1-4, with D possibly TRBD1 on 6 matching bases. The germline CDR1 and CDR2 sequences are SEHNR and FQNEAQ (reference sequence). The V gene lost 4 bases and the J gene lost 9 bases, with 18 bases spanning the gap. The CDR3 contains 15 residues. CDR3 nucleotide sequence: TGTGCCAGCAGCTCTGAGCCAGGGGCCTCACAAAAACTGTTTTTT. Its translation is CASSSEPGASQKLFF.

CDR3 DNA sequence: TGTGCCAGCAGTGAATATACTAGCGGGAGATCTGATGAGCAGTTCTTC. Translation gives CASSEYTSGRSDEQFF. V is TRBV25-1 and J is TRBJ2-1; 11 nucleotides line up with TRBD2. The CDR3 is 16 amino acids. The V gene's germline CDR1 is MGHDK and CDR2 SYGVNS. V lost 0 bases, J lost 8 bases, and 6 bases stayed unmatched.

The chain has TRBV2 and TRBJ2-3; D remains ambiguous. There are 16 residues in the CDR3. Trimming pared 1 base from V and 6 bases from J, leaving 17 bases between. Germline V gene sequence: CDR1 SNHLY, CDR2 FYNNEI. CDR3 in amino acids: CASSEVSPGLLDTQYF. The CDR3 coding sequence is TGTGCCAGCAGTGAAGTTAGTCCGGGTTTACTCGATACGCAGTATTTT.

The chain has TRBV7-2 and TRBJ1-3; D possibly corresponds to TRBD1 (5 bases). Germline CDR1 is SGHTA and CDR2 is FQGNSA. The CDR3 extends over 15 amino acids. V shed 0 bases and J shed 4 bases, with 10 bases lying between them. The CDR3 region is CASSLALGAGNTIYF. CDR3 nucleotide sequence: TGTGCCAGCAGCTTAGCGCTAGGGGCGGGAAACACCATATATTTT.

V and J are TRBV4-1 and TRBJ2-3; D call uncertain. The CDR3 consists of 14 residues. V was trimmed by 4 bases and J by 2 bases, leaving 10 bases between them. Germline lookup yields CDR1 MGHRA and CDR2 YSYEKL. CDR3: CASSLRFSTDTQYF. CDR3 DNA sequence: TGCGCCAGCAGCCTGCGGTTCTCCACAGATACGCAGTATTTT.

This clone occurred once. This CDR3 reads CASSSSSGGSSYEQYF. DNA of the CDR3: TGTGCCAGCTCATCCTCTAGCGGGGGTTCCTCCTACGAGCAGTACTTC. The genes are TRBV18 and TRBJ2-7, with 10 bases that match TRBD2. The CDR3 consists of 16 residues. The germline gives CDR1 KGHSH, CDR2 LQKENI. Trimming at V came to 5 bases and at J to 0 bases, leaving 7 bases not matched to a gene.

The chain uses TRBV19 and TRBJ1-5; D remains unclear. This CDR3 is 14 amino acids long. CDR1 is LNHDA and CDR2 is SQIVND in the germline V gene (reference sequence). Trimming stripped 0 bases from V and 7 bases from J, with 10 bases between. The CDR3 loop reads CASSIDGENQPQHF. Written as DNA, the CDR3 is TGTGCCAGTAGTATAGACGGGGAGAACCAGCCCCAGCATTTT.

The V call is TRBV2, the J call TRBJ1-3; a weak D match, TRBD1 (5 bases). The CDR3 runs 15 residues. The germline V gene encodes CDR1 SNHLY and CDR2 FYNNEI. With 6 bases removed from V and 0 bases from J, the gap between germline ends came to 12 bases. The CDR3 DNA follows: TGTGCCAGCAGCCAGGGAGCCCTCTCTGGAAACACCATATATTTT. Its translation is CASSQGALSGNTIYF.

This rearrangement joins TRBV6-6 to TRBJ2-7; tentative D call: TRBD2 (6 bases). The V gene lost 8 bases and the J gene lost 4 bases, with 6 bases spanning the gap. The CDR3 loop spans 10 amino acids. Germline V gene sequence: CDR1 MNHNY, CDR2 SVGAGI (reference sequence). The DNA for the CDR3 is TGTGCCAGCGGGGGGTACGAGCAGTACTTC. Translating it yields CASGGYEQYF.